The rows below give T cell receptor beta chains drawn from one sample of a study of brain T cells in children with intractable seizures. The method was immunoSEQ multiplex PCR; TCRdb's version includes in-frame clones alone and lacks a portion of them. Of 65,000 to 85,000 clones in the sample, 93% are singletons; the top ten hold over 1.5%. The specimen was peripheral blood, collected at surgery. These receptors were obtained from a boy under two years old with tuberous sclerosis and intractable seizures. Each CDR3 is given with its conserved first and last residue. The order of the fields is D gene, V gene, J gene, clone size, CDR3 protein, CDR3 DNA. D genes are given only for firm matches. Not all rows give a size; the values are once, few, many and, for expanded clones, a class.

>-|TRBV6-5|TRBJ1-2|-
CASSYVAGARLDGYTF
TGTGCCAGCAGTTATGTCGCGGGGGCGCGGTTGGATGGCTACACCTTC
>TRBD1|TRBV10-1|TRBJ1-2|-
CASNLQGAHPYGYTF
TGCGCCAGCAACCTACAGGGGGCGCACCCTTATGGCTACACCTTC
>-|TRBV7-9|TRBJ1-1|-
CASSLDRASTEAFF
TGTGCCAGCAGCTTAGACAGGGCGAGCACTGAAGCTTTCTTT
>-|TRBV30|TRBJ2-7|-
CACGTNEQYF
TGTGCCTGCGGGACAAACGAGCAGTACTTC
>-|TRBV5-1|TRBJ2-3|-
CASSLRLATDTQYF
TGCGCCAGCAGCTTGCGGCTGGCGACTGATACGCAGTATTTT
>-|TRBV15|TRBJ2-7|-
CATSSQNYEQYF
TGTGCCACCAGCAGCCAAAACTACGAGCAGTACTTC
>TRBD2|TRBV3-1/TRBV3-2|TRBJ2-1|once
CASSRAGGVYNEQFF
TGTGCCAGCAGCCGAGCGGGGGGGGTCTACAATGAGCAGTTCTTC
>-|TRBV5-4|TRBJ2-7|-
CASSLQGNYEQYF
TGTGCCAGCAGCTTGCAGGGTAACTACGAGCAGTACTTC
>-|TRBV28|TRBJ1-2|-
CASSSAGTGKYGYTF
TGTGCCAGCAGTTCCGCCGGGACTGGTAAATATGGCTACACCTTC
>-|TRBV16|TRBJ2-7|-
CASSQYKDGWQGSEQYF
TGTGCCAGCAGCCAATACAAGGACGGCTGGCAGGGCTCCGAGCAGTACTTC
>-|TRBV5-1|TRBJ1-1|-
CASRSGQGVNTEAFF
TGCGCCAGCAGATCCGGTCAGGGAGTGAACACTGAAGCTTTCTTT
>-|TRBV7-3|TRBJ2-3|-
CASSPRLWDTDTQYF
TGTGCCAGCAGCCCACGACTTTGGGACACAGATACGCAGTATTTT
>TRBD2|TRBV28|TRBJ2-3|-
CASSLRLAGGEEGTDTQYF
TGTGCCAGCAGTTTACGACTAGCGGGGGGGGAGGAGGGCACAGATACGCAGTATTTT
>-|TRBV6-5|TRBJ2-6|-
CASTPGLPGANVLTF
TGTGCCAGCACCCCCGGTCTTCCTGGGGCCAACGTCCTGACTTTC
>-|TRBV11-2|TRBJ2-2|once
CASSSQRTAPTGELFF
TGTGCCAGCAGCTCCCAAAGGACTGCCCCAACCGGGGAGCTGTTTTTT
>-|TRBV19|TRBJ2-7|-
CATRLGYEQYF
TGTGCCACCCGGTTGGGCTACGAGCAGTACTTC
>-|TRBV6-5|TRBJ2-1|-
CASRGTGREFF
TGTGCCAGCAGGGGGACTGGACGTGAGTTCTTC
>-|TRBV6-5|TRBJ2-2|-
CASSTGFSGELFF
TGTGCCAGCAGTACAGGGTTTTCCGGGGAGCTGTTTTTT
>-|TRBV29-1|TRBJ1-5|-
CSVGGRDNQPQHF
TGCAGCGTTGGAGGCAGGGACAATCAGCCCCAGCATTTT
>-|TRBV25-1|TRBJ2-3|-
CASSDVGTDTQYF
TGTGCCAGCAGTGATGTAGGCACAGATACGCAGTATTTT
>TRBD2|TRBV4-1|TRBJ2-1|-
CASSRIIPGLADNEQFF
TGCGCCAGCAGCCGCATTATTCCGGGACTAGCGGACAATGAGCAGTTCTTC
>TRBD2|TRBV4-1|TRBJ2-5|-
CASSRNSGGFQETQYF
TGCGCCAGCAGCCGCAATAGCGGGGGTTTCCAAGAGACCCAGTACTTC
>-|TRBV3-1/TRBV3-2|TRBJ2-5|-
CASSQGVNGETQYF
TGTGCCAGCAGCCAAGGGGTTAATGGGGAGACCCAGTACTTC
>-|TRBV27|TRBJ1-5|-
CASSLKGVQPQHF
TGTGCCAGCAGTTTGAAGGGCGTACAGCCCCAGCATTTT
>TRBD2|TRBV4-1|TRBJ2-1|-
CASSRIAGTYNEQFF
TGCGCCAGCAGCCGCATAGCGGGGACCTACAATGAGCAGTTCTTC
>TRBD1|TRBV28|TRBJ2-5|-
CASSFPQGAQETQYF
TGTGCCAGCAGTTTTCCACAGGGGGCCCAAGAGACCCAGTACTTC
>-|TRBV19|TRBJ1-1|-
CASSIARNTEAFF
TGTGCCAGTAGTATAGCCAGAAACACTGAAGCTTTCTTT
>-|TRBV9|TRBJ2-1|-
CASSHPDYPYNEQFF
TGTGCCAGCAGCCACCCTGACTACCCTTACAATGAGCAGTTCTTC
>TRBD1|TRBV6-5|TRBJ1-2|-
CASSSTGLNYGYTF
TGTGCCAGCAGTTCGACAGGGCTGAACTATGGCTACACCTTC
>TRBD2|TRBV7-3|TRBJ2-5|-
CASSSAGGQETQYF
TGTGCCAGCAGCTCAGCGGGAGGTCAAGAGACCCAGTACTTC
>-|TRBV2|TRBJ1-1|-
CASRRWENTEAFF
TGTGCCAGCAGGAGATGGGAGAACACTGAAGCTTTCTTT
>TRBD2|TRBV12-3/TRBV12-4|TRBJ2-1|-
CASSSGTSPQFF
TGTGCCAGCAGTTCAGGGACTAGCCCACAGTTCTTC
>-|TRBV13|TRBJ2-7|-
CASSFFRGASYEQYF
TGTGCCAGCAGCTTTTTCAGGGGGGCTTCCTACGAGCAGTACTTC
>-|TRBV10-3|TRBJ2-1|-
CAISEGLRGDEQFF
TGTGCCATCAGTGAGGGACTACGTGGGGATGAGCAGTTCTTC
>-|TRBV3-1/TRBV3-2|TRBJ2-6|-
CASSTQPSGANVLTF
TGTGCCAGCAGCACACAGCCCTCTGGGGCCAACGTCCTGACTTTC
>-|TRBV5-1|TRBJ2-3|-
CASSLAATDTQYF
TGCGCCAGCAGCTTGGCGGCCACAGATACGCAGTATTTT
>-|TRBV29-1|TRBJ2-3|-
CSVDGTQSPLTDTQYF
TGCAGCGTTGACGGGACTCAAAGCCCCCTCACAGATACGCAGTATTTT
>TRBD1|TRBV6-1|TRBJ2-5|-
CASSEFGGQGPGRETQYF
TGTGCCAGCAGTGAATTTGGGGGACAGGGGCCGGGTAGGGAGACCCAGTACTTC
>-|TRBV5-6|TRBJ2-1|-
CASSGRRSQFF
TGTGCCAGCAGCGGGCGCAGGTCTCAGTTCTTC
>TRBD1|TRBV18|TRBJ2-5|-
CASSPPGQGETQYF
TGTGCCAGCTCACCACCGGGACAGGGAGAGACCCAGTACTTC
>-|TRBV19|TRBJ1-2|-
CASSIDPQGLHYGYTF
TGTGCCAGTAGTATAGATCCCCAGGGGCTTCACTATGGCTACACCTTC
>-|TRBV18|TRBJ1-6|-
CASSPPTGGSYSPLHF
TGTGCCAGCTCACCACCGACGGGGGGGTCTTATTCACCCCTCCACTTT
>-|TRBV3-1/TRBV3-2|TRBJ2-3|-
CASSHRGDTQYF
TGTGCCAGCAGCCACAGGGGAGATACGCAGTATTTT
>TRBD2|TRBV11-2|TRBJ2-3|-
CASSLAGGPDTQYF
TGTGCCAGCAGCCTAGCGGGGGGGCCAGATACGCAGTATTTT
>TRBD1|TRBV28|TRBJ1-4|-
CASSSWGQAPTNEKLFF
TGTGCCAGCAGTTCCTGGGGACAGGCCCCAACTAATGAAAAACTGTTTTTT
>-|TRBV20-1|TRBJ2-2|-
CSGQSPGELFF
TGCAGTGGACAGTCGCCCGGGGAGCTGTTTTTT
>-|TRBV1|TRBJ1-3|few
CTSSQDVGGGNTIYF
-
>-|TRBV6-5|TRBJ2-1|-
CASSYPPAYEQFF
TGTGCCAGCAGTTACCCGCCCGCGTATGAGCAGTTCTTC
>-|TRBV7-6|TRBJ1-2|-
CASSLVTEGGYTF
TGTGCCAGCAGCTTAGTGACGGAGGGCGGCTACACCTTC
>-|TRBV5-8|TRBJ2-2|-
CASSFRGGVTGELFF
TGTGCCAGCAGCTTTCGAGGGGGGGTTACCGGGGAGCTGTTTTTT
>-|TRBV5-5|TRBJ2-7|-
CASSLGKTGATYEQYF
TGTGCCAGCAGCTTAGGAAAAACAGGCGCTACCTACGAGCAGTACTTC
>-|TRBV5-6|TRBJ2-5|-
CASSLAWGPQETQYF
TGTGCCAGCAGCTTGGCGTGGGGGCCGCAAGAGACCCAGTACTTC